A single TCR beta chain is shown here with its context. In the source study's methods: Reference gene primer amplification gave nucleated cell count estimates. Sequencing was performed with immunoSEQ multiplex PCR; in TCRdb, only in-frame clones are kept and a portion is missing. From that table come the V and J calls and clone size; the DNA was used to work out D and trimming. The data show 80,000 to 95,000 clones, with 88% seen just once and about 6.7% held by the top ten. The CDR3 length is 14 residues. Germline V gene data show CDR1 as MNHEY and CDR2 as SVGEGT. Losses at the gene ends were 3 bases for V and 4 bases for J; bases not matched to a gene: 5. This specimen comes from a study of blood T cell repertoires in COVID-19. Study background: Specimens from acute and convalescent COVID-19 originated in the United States, Italy and Spain. Sample material is recorded as cDNA or gDNA derived from T cells, B-cell-depleted T cells, or PBMCs.

The source is a man in his 70s with acute or convalescent COVID-19. The sample was peripheral blood. The gene calls are TRBV6-2 or TRBV6-3 and TRBJ2-5; TRBD2 matches 7 bases. CDR3 region: CASSYAGLGETQYF. CDR3 bases: TGTGCCAGCAGTTATGCCGGACTAGGAGAGACCCAGTACTTC.